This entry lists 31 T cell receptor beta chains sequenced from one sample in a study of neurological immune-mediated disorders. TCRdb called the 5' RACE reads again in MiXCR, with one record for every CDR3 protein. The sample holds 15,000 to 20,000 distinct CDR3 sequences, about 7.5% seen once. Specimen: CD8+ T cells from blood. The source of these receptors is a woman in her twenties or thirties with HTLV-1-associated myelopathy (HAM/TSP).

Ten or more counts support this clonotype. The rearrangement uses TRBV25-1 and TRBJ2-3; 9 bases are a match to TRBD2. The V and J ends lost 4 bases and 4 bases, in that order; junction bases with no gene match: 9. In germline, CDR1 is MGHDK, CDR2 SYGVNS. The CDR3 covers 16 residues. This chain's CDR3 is CASSALAGSTSDTQYF. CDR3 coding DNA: TGTGCCAGCAGTGCGCTAGCGGGGAGTACCTCAGATACGCAGTATTTT.

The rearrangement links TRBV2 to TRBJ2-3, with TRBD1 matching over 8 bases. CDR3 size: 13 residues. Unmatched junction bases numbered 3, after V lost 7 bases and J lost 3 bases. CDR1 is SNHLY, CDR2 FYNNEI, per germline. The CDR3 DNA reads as TGTGCCAGCATCGACAGGGGAACAGATACGCAGTATTTT. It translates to CASIDRGTDTQYF.

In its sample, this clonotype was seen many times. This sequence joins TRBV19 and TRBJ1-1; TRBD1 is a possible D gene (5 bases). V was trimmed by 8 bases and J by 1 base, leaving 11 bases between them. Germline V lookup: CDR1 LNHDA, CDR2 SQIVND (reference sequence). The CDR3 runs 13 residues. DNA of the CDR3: TGTGCCAGTGGGACGGACCGGAACACTGAAGCTTTCTTT. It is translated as CASGTDRNTEAFF.

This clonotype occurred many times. The CDR3 DNA sequence: TGCGCCAGCAGTATGAACCGGTTGTCAAGCTCCTACGAGCAGTACTTC. Its protein product is CASSMNRLSSSYEQYF. V is TRBV5-1 and J is TRBJ2-7; D call uncertain. CDR1 SGHRS and CDR2 YFSETQ come from the germline V gene. The V end was cut by 5 bases, the J end by 0 bases, with 18 bases between. This CDR3 spans 16 amino acids.

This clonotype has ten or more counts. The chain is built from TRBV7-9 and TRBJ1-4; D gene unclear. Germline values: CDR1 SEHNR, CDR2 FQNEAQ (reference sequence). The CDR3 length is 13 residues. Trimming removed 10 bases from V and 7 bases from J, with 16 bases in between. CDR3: CAIPDGDPEKLFF. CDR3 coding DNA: TGTGCCATCCCGGACGGGGATCCTGAAAAACTGTTTTTT.

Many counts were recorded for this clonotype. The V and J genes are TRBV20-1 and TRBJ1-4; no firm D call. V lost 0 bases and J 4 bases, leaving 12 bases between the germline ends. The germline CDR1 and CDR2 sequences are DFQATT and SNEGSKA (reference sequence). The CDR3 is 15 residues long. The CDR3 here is CSARDAGVFNEKLFF. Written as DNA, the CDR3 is TGCAGTGCTAGAGATGCGGGTGTCTTTAATGAAAAACTGTTTTTT.

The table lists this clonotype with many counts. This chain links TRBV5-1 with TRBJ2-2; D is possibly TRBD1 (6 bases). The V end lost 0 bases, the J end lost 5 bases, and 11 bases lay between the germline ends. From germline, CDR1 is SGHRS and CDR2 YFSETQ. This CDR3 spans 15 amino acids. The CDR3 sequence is CASSLGGPRTGELFF. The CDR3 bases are TGCGCCAGCAGCTTGGGGGGGCCGCGGACCGGGGAGCTGTTTTTT.

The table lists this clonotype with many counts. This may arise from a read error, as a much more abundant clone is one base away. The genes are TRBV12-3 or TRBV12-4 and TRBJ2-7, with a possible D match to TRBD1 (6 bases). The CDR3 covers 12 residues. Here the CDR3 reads CANSLGTNEQYF. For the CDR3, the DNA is TGTGCCAACAGTTTAGGGACAAACGAGCAGTACTTC.

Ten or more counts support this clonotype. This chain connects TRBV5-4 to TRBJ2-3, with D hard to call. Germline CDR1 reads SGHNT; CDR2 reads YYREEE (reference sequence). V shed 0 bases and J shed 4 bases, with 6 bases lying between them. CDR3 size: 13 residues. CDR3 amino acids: CASSLAEPDTQYF. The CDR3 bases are TGTGCCAGCAGCTTGGCAGAACCAGATACGCAGTATTTT.

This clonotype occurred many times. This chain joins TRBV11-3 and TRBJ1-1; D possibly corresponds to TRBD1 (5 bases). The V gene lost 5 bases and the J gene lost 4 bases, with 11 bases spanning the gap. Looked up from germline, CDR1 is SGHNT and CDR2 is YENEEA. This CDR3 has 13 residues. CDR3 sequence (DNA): TGTGCCAGCAGCCCCCGCGGGGGCACTGAAGCTTTCTTT. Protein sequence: CASSPRGGTEAFF.

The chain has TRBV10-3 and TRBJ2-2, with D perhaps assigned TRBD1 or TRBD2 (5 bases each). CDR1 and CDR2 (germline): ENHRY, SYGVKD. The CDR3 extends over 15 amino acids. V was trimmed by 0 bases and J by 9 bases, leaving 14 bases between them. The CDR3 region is CAISESGVSTRELFF. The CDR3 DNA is TGTGCCATCAGTGAGTCGGGGGTGAGCACAAGGGAGCTGTTTTTT.

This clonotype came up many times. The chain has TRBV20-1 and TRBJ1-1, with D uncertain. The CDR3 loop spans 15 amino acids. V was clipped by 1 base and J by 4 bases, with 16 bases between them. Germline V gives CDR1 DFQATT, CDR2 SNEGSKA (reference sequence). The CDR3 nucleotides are TGCAGTGCTAGAGGGGTACCGGCGGGTCTCACTGAAGCTTTCTTT. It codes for CSARGVPAGLTEAFF.

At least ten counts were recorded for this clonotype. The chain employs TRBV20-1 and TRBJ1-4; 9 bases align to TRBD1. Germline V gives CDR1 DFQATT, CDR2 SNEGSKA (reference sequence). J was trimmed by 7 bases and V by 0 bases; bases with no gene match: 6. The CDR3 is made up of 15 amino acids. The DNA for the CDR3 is TGCAGTGCTAGAGATCCGGGACAGGGTTTTGAAAAACTGTTTTTT. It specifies CSARDPGQGFEKLFF.

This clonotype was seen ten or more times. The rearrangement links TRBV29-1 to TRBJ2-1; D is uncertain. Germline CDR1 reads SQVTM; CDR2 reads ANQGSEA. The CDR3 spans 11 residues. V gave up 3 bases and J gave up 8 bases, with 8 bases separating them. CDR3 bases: TGCAGCGTTGACAAAGACTATGAGCAGTTCTTC. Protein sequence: CSVDKDYEQFF.

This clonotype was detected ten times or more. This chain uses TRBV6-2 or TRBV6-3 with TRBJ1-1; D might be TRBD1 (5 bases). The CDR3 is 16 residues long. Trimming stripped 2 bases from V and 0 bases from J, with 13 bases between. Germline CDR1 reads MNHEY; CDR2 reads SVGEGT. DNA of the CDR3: TGTGCCAGCAGTTACATGACAGAGGGCATGAACACTGAAGCTTTCTTT. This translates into CASSYMTEGMNTEAFF.

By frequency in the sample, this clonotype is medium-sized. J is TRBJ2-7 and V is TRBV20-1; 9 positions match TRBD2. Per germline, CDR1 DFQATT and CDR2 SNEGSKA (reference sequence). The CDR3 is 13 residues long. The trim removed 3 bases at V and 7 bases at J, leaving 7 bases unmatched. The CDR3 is CSARVGLAPEQYF. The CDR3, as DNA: TGCAGTGCTAGGGTGGGACTAGCTCCAGAGCAGTACTTC.

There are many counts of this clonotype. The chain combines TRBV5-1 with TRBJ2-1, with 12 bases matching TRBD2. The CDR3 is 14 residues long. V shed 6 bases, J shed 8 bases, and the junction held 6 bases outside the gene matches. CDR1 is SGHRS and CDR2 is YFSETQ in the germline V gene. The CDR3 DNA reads TGCGCCAGCACCCTAGCGGGGGGGCCTTATGAGCAGTTCTTC. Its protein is CASTLAGGPYEQFF. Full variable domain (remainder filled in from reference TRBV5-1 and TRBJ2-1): KAGVTQTPRYLIKTRGQQVTLSCSPISGHRSVSWYQQTPGQGLQFLFEYFSETQRNKGNFPGRFSGRQFSNSRSEMNVSTLELGDSALYLCASTLAGGPYEQFFGPGTRLTVL.

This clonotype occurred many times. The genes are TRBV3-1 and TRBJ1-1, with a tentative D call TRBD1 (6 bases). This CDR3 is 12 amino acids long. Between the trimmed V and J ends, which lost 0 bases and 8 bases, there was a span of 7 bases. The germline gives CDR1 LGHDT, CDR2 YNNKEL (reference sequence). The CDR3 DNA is TGTGCCAGCAGCCAAGAAACAGGGGAAGCTTTCTTT. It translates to CASSQETGEAFF.

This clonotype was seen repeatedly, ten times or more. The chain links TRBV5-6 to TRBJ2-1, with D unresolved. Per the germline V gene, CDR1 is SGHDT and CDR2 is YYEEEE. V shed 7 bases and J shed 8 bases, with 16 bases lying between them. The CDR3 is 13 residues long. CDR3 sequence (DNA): TGTGCCAGCGCTGGTAGCTTTTTCCATGAGCAGTTCTTC. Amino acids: CASAGSFFHEQFF.

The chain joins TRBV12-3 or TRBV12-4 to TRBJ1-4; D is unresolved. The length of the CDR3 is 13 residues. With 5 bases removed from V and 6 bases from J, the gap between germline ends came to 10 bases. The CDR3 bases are TGTGCCAGCAGTCTAGGCGGCTATGAAAAACTGTTTTTT. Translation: CASSLGGYEKLFF.

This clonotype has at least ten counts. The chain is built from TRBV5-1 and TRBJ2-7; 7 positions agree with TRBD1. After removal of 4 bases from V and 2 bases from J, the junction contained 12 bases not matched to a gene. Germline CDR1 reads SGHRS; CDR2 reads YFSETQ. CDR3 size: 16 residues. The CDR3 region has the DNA TGCGCCAGCAGCGTGACCGGGACAGCAAATACCTACGAGCAGTACTTC. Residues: CASSVTGTANTYEQYF.

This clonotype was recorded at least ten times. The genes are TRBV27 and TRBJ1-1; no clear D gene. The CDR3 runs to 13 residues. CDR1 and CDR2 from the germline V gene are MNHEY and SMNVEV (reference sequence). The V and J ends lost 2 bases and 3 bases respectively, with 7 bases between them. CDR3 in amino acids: CASSLEAYTEAFF. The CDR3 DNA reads TGTGCCAGCAGTTTAGAGGCTTACACTGAAGCTTTCTTT.

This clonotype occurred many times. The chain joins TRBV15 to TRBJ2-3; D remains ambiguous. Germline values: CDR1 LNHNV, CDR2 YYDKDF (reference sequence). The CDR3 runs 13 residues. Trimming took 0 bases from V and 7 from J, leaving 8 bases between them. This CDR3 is CATSRDRLHTQYF. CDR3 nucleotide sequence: TGTGCCACCAGCAGAGATCGTCTCCATACGCAGTATTTT.

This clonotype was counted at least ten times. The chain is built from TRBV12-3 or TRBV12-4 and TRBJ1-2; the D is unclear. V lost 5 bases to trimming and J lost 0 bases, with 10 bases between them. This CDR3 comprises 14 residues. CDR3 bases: TGTGCCAGCAGTCGCCGGCCGACTAACTATGGCTACACCTTC. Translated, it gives CASSRRPTNYGYTF.

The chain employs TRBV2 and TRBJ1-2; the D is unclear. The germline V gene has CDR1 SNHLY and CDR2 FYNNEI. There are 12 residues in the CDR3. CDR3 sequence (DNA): TGTGACACCGTGCTAAGGGACTATGGCTACACCTTC. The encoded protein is CDTVLRDYGYTF.

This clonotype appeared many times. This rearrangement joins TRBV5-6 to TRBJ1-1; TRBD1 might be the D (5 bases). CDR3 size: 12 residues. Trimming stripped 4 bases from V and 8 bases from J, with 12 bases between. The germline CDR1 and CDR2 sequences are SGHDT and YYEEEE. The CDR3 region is CASSRDSVEAFF. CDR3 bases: TGTGCCAGCAGCCGGGACTCCGTGGAAGCTTTCTTT.

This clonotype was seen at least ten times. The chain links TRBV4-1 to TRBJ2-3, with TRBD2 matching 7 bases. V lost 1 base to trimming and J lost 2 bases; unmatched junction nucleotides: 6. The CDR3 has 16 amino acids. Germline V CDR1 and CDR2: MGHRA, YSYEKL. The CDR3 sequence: CASSQVWLAATDTQYF. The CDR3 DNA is TGCGCCAGCAGCCAAGTTTGGCTAGCGGCCACAGATACGCAGTATTTT.

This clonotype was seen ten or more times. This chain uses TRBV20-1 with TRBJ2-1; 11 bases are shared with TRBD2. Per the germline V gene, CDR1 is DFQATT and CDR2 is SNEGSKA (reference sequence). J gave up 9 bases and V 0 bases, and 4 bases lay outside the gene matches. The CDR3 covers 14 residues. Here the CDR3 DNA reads TGCAGTGCTAGAGATTTAGCGGGGGGGCTTGAGCAGTTCTTC. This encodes CSARDLAGGLEQFF.

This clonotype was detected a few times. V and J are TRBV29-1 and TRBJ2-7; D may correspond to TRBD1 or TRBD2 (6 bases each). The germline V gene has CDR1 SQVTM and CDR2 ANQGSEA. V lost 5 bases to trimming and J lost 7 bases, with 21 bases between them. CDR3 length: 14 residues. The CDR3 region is CSVSRGPGAREQYF. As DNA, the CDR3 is TGCAGCGTTAGTAGAGGTCCGGGGGCGAGGGAGCAGTACTTC.

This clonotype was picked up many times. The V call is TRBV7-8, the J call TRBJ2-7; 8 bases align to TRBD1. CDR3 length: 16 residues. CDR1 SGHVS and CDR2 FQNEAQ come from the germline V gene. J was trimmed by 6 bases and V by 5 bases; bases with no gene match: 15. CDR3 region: CASSPRRTGISGEQYF. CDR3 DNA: TGTGCCAGCAGCCCCCGCAGGACAGGGATAAGCGGCGAGCAGTACTTC. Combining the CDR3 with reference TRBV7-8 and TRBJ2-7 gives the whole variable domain GAGVSQSPRYKVAKRGQDVALRCDPISGHVSLFWYQQALGQGPEFLTYFQNEAQLDKSGLPSDRFFAERPEGSVSTLKIQRTQQEDSAVYLCASSPRRTGISGEQYFGPGTRLTVT.

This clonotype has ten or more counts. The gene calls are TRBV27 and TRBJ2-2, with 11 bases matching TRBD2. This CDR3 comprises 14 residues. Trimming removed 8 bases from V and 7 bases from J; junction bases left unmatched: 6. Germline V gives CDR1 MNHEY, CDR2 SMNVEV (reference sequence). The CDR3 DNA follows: TGTGCCAGCGGTAGCGGGGGGGCGGTCGGGGAGCTGTTTTTT. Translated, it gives CASGSGGAVGELFF.